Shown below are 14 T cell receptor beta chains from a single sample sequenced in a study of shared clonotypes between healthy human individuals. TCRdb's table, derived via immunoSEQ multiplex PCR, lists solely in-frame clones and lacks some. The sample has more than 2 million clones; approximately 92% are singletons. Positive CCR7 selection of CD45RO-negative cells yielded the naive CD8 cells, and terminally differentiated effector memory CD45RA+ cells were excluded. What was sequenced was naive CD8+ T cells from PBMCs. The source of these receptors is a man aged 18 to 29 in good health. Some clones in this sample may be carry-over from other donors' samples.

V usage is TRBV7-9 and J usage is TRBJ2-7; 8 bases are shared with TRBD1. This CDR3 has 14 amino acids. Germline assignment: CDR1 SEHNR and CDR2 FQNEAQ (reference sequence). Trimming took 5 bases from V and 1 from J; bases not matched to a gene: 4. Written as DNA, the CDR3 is TGTGCCAGCAGCATGACAGGGGCATCCTACGAGCAGTACTTC. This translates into CASSMTGASYEQYF.

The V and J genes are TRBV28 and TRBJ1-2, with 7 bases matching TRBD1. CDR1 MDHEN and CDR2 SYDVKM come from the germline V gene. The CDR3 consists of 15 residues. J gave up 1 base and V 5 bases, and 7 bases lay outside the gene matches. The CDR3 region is CASSRTGALNYGYTF. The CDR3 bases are TGTGCCAGCAGTCGTACAGGGGCCCTTAACTATGGCTACACCTTC.

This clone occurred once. The CDR3 loop is CAIRDSLGTEKLFF. The CDR3 DNA reads as TGTGCCATCAGGGACAGCTTGGGCACAGAAAAACTGTTTTTT. This chain joins TRBV10-3 and TRBJ1-4; a possible D gene is TRBD1 (6 bases). The CDR3 contains 14 residues. V lost 6 bases, J lost 8 bases, and 16 bases lay in between. Germline V gives CDR1 ENHRY, CDR2 SYGVKD.

The CDR3 loop is CAWSPRELFGNIQYF. CDR3 sequence (DNA): TGTGCCTGGAGTCCCCGGGAGCTTTTTGGAAACATTCAGTACTTC. The chain employs TRBV30 and TRBJ2-4, with D perhaps matching TRBD2 (6 bases). Trimming took off 2 bases at V and 6 bases at J, with 17 bases between the two ends. CDR1 is GTSNPN and CDR2 is SVGIG in the germline V gene (reference sequence). This CDR3 has 15 amino acids.

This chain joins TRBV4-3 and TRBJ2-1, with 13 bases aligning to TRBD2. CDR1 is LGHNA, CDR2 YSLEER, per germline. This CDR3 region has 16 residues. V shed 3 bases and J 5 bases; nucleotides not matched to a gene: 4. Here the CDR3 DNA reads TGCGCCAGCAGCCAGGGACTAGCGGGACCGAACAATGAGCAGTTCTTC. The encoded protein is CASSQGLAGPNNEQFF.

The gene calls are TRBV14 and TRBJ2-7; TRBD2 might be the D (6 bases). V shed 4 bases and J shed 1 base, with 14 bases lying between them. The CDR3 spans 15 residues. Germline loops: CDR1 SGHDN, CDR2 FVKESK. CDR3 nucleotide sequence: TGTGCCAGCAGCCCTAGCGCCGAGGGGTCCTACGAGCAGTACTTC. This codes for CASSPSAEGSYEQYF.

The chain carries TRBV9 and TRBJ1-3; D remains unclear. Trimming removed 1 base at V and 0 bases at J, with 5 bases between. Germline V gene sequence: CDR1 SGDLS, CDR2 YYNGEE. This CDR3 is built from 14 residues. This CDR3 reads CASSVLSSGNTIYF. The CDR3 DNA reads TGTGCCAGCAGCGTACTTAGCTCTGGAAACACCATATATTTT.

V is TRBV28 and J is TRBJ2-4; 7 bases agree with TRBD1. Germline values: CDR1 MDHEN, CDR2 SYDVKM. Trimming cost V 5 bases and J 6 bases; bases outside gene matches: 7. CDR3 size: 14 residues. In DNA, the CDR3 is TGTGCCAGCAGTGCACCACGACAGGGAAACATTCAGTACTTC. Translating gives CASSAPRQGNIQYF. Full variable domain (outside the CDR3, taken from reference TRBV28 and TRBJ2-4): DVKVTQSSRYLVKRTGEKVFLECVQDMDHENMFWYRQDPGLGLRLIYFSYDVKMKEKGDIPEGYSVSREKKERFSLILESASTNQTSMYLCASSAPRQGNIQYFGAGTRLSVL.

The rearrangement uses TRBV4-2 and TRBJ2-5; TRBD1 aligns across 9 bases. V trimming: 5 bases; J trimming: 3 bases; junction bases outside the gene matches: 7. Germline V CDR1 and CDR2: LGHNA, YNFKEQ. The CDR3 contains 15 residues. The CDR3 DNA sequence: TGTGCCAGCAGCAGGGGACAGGGTGGAAAAGAGACCCAGTACTTC. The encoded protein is CASSRGQGGKETQYF.

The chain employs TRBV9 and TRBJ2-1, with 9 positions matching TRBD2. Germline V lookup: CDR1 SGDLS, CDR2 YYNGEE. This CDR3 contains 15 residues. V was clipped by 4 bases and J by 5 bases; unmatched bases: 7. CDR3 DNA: TGTGCCAGCAGCCCGCGGACTAGCGCCCACAATGAGCAGTTCTTC. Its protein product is CASSPRTSAHNEQFF.

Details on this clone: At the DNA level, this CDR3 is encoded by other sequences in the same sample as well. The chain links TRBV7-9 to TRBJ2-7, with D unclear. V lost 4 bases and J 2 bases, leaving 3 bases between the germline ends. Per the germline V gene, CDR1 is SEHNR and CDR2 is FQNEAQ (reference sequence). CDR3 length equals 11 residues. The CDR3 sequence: CASSSTYEQYF. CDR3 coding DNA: TGTGCCAGCAGCTCTACCTACGAGCAGTACTTC.

This CDR3 reads CASTLIGAGGAGYTF. In DNA form, the CDR3 reads TGTGCCAGCACCCTCATTGGGGCGGGTGGAGCGGGCTACACCTTC. This chain uses TRBV28 with TRBJ1-2, with D possibly TRBD1 on 5 matching bases. V lost 7 bases and J lost 8, with 23 bases in between. This CDR3 comprises 15 residues. Germline V gene lookup returns CDR1 MDHEN and CDR2 SYDVKM.

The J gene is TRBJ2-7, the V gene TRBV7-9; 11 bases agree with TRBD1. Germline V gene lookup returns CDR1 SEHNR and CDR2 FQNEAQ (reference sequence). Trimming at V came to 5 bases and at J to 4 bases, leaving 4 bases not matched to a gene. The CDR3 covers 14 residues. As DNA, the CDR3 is TGTGCCAGCAGCAACCGGGACAGGGGGTACGAGCAGTACTTC. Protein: CASSNRDRGYEQYF. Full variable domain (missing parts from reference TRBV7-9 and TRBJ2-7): DTGVSQNPRHKITKRGQNVTFRCDPISEHNRLYWYRQTLGQGPEFLTYFQNEAQLEKSRLLSDRFSAERPKGSFSTLEIQRTEQGDSAMYLCASSNRDRGYEQYFGPGTRLTVT.

The CDR3 region is CASSQIQGGNQPQHF. In DNA form, the CDR3 reads TGTGCCAGCAGTCAAATACAGGGAGGCAATCAGCCCCAGCATTTT. The chain has TRBV28 and TRBJ1-5; D perhaps matches TRBD1 (6 bases). Between the trimmed V and J ends, which lost 5 bases and 2 bases, there was a span of 13 bases. Germline V gene sequence: CDR1 MDHEN, CDR2 SYDVKM. This CDR3 contains 15 residues. Complete variable domain (other parts from reference TRBV28 and TRBJ1-5): DVKVTQSSRYLVKRTGEKVFLECVQDMDHENMFWYRQDPGLGLRLIYFSYDVKMKEKGDIPEGYSVSREKKERFSLILESASTNQTSMYLCASSQIQGGNQPQHFGDGTRLSIL.